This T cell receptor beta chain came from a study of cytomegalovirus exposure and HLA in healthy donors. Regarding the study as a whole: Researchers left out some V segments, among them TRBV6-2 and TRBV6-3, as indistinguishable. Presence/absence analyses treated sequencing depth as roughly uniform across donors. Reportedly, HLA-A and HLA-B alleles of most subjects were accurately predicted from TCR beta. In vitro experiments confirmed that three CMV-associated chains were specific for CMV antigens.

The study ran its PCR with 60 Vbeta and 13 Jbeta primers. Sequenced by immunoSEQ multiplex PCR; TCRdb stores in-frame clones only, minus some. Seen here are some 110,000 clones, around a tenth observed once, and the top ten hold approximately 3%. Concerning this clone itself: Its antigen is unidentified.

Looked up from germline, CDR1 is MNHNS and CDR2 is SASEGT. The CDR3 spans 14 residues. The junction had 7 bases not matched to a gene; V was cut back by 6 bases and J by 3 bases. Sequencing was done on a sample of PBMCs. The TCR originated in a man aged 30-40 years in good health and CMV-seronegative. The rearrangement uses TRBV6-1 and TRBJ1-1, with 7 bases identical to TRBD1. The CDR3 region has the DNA TGTGCCAGCAGCAACAAGGGGGCCTACACTGAAGCTTTCTTT. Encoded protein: CASSNKGAYTEAFF.